This T cell receptor (beta chain) was recorded in a study of CD8 T cells in ankylosing spondylitis. There are a few counts of this clonotype. What it binds is unknown. This CDR3 comprises 14 residues. The V gene's germline CDR1 is SGHRS and CDR2 YFSETQ. V was pared by 4 bases and J by 8 bases, with 15 bases between. Scientists made TCR beta libraries using quantitative 5'-RACE with molecular barcodes. TCRdb independently ran MiXCR on the 5' RACE reads; one entry per CDR3 protein. Counted here are more than 600,000 distinct CDR3 sequences, roughly 19% occurring once; the ten biggest clones make up over 15%. Study conclusions and caveats: Earlier literature documents some of the motif variants in reactive arthritis synovial fluid and blood. Blood of patients with ankylosing spondylitis appeared to be characterized by a TCR beta motif of eight highly homologous variants. Matched synovial fluid from ankylosing spondylitis patients was reported to be enriched for disease-linked clones.

The sequenced sample was blood, either unsorted or a sorted T cell fraction (not recorded which). This chain joins TRBV5-1 and TRBJ1-4; a possible D gene is TRBD1 (6 bases). The clonotype comes from a male donor with ankylosing spondylitis. CDR3 residues: CASSAQERGEKLFF. CDR3 coding DNA: TGCGCCAGCAGCGCACAGGAAAGGGGGGAAAAACTGTTTTTT.